This entry concerns a single T cell receptor beta chain. Its target is not known. Generated by immunoSEQ multiplex PCR, the TCRdb table keeps only in-frame clones and is missing some. The data contain around 82,000 clones, 93% of them seen just once; the ten biggest clones take up about 5%. This entry is derived from a study of siplizumab effects on memory and regulatory T cells. V dropped 0 bases and J dropped 5 bases, with 3 bases sitting between them. The CDR3 has 11 residues. Germline loops: CDR1 SGHDT, CDR2 YYEEEE. Findings of the study overall: The alloresponse seemed to draw substantially on naive T cells, which appeared more diverse than memory cells.

This chain uses TRBV5-6 with TRBJ2-7; no definite D call. The TCR comes from a human donor in good health. Sequencing was performed on CD8+ T cells sorted from blood. DNA of the CDR3: TGTGCCAGCAGCTTGGGCCACGAGCAGTACTTC. Translation: CASSLGHEQYF.